This TCR beta chain came from a study of tumor-infiltrating lymphocytes in localized non-small cell lung cancer. Generated by immunoSEQ multiplex PCR, the TCRdb table keeps only in-frame clones and is missing some. The sample shows 13,000 or so clones, approximately 72% of them seen only once. Germline CDR1 and CDR2: SQVTM and ANQGSEA. Between the trimmed V and J ends, which lost 0 bases and 2 bases, there was a span of 17 bases. The CDR3 is made up of 16 amino acids. This chain links TRBV29-1 with TRBJ2-7; D perhaps matches TRBD2 (7 bases). The TCR sequence derives from a human donor with non-small cell lung cancer. The sequencing input was uninvolved lung tissue not adjacent to the tumor. CDR3 residues: CSVEDGEGGHPYEQYF. As DNA, the CDR3 is TGCAGCGTTGAAGACGGGGAGGGGGGACATCCCTACGAGCAGTACTTC.